One sample yielded the 31 T cell receptor beta chains listed below, sequenced in a study of blood T cell repertoires in COVID-19. Libraries were prepared by immunoSEQ multiplex PCR; TCRdb keeps only in-frame clonotypes and omits some of them. The sample lists approximately 45,000 clones, 80% to 90% occurring once. Source material: peripheral blood. These receptors were collected from a woman at least 80 years old with acute or convalescent COVID-19.

The J gene is TRBJ2-7, the V gene TRBV2; possibly TRBD1 for D (5 bases). V dropped 4 bases and J dropped 4 bases, with 8 bases sitting between them. Germline CDR1 is SNHLY and CDR2 is FYNNEI. The CDR3 contains 12 residues. The CDR3 loop is CASSAKGYEQYF. The DNA of the CDR3 is TGTGCCAGCAGTGCAAAGGGGTACGAGCAGTACTTC.

The chain uses TRBV6-1 and TRBJ1-6, with 9 bases identical to TRBD1. The length of the CDR3 is 18 residues. Germline CDR1 reads MNHNS; CDR2 reads SASEGT. V lost 0 bases to trimming and J lost 10 bases; unmatched junction nucleotides: 13. CDR3 in amino acids: CASSEAWGRGQGGSPLHF. The CDR3 DNA reads as TGTGCCAGCAGTGAAGCTTGGGGTAGGGGACAGGGAGGGTCACCCCTCCACTTT.

This chain links TRBV12-3 or TRBV12-4 with TRBJ2-7; D unresolved. This CDR3 is built from 12 residues. The V and J ends lost 0 bases and 4 bases respectively, with 4 bases between them. CDR3 DNA sequence: TGTGCCAGCAGTTTAGCCGGTTACGAGCAGTACTTC. Encoded protein: CASSLAGYEQYF.

CDR3 sequence: CASSLSRDRGLDTQYF. The CDR3 nucleotides are TGTGCCAGCAGTTTATCAAGGGACAGGGGATTAGATACGCAGTATTTT. The chain employs TRBV27 and TRBJ2-3; TRBD1 aligns across 10 bases. With 0 bases clipped from V and 5 bases from J, the junction kept 5 bases outside the gene matches. The germline V gene encodes CDR1 MNHEY and CDR2 SMNVEV (reference sequence). The length of the CDR3 is 16 residues.

CDR3 loop: CASSQVTQGITGELFF. For the CDR3, the DNA is TGCGCCAGCAGCCAAGTTACGCAGGGGATCACCGGGGAGCTGTTTTTT. The chain carries TRBV4-1 and TRBJ2-2; perhaps TRBD1 as D (6 bases). V lost 1 base, J lost 4 bases, and 13 bases lay in between. This CDR3 is built from 16 residues. Per germline, CDR1 MGHRA and CDR2 YSYEKL.

This rearrangement joins TRBV10-3 to TRBJ1-1; TRBD1 agrees at 7 bases. CDR1 is ENHRY, CDR2 SYGVKD, per germline. The CDR3 is 13 amino acids. Trimming cost V 11 bases and J 5 bases; bases outside gene matches: 11. The CDR3 sequence: CASEGGARTEAFF. The DNA of the CDR3 is TGTGCCTCAGAAGGGGGCGCGAGGACTGAAGCTTTCTTT.

This clone was seen a single time. The rearrangement links TRBV18 to TRBJ1-5; D call uncertain. V gave up 8 bases and J gave up 2 bases, with 10 bases separating them. The length of the CDR3 is 13 residues. Germline CDR1 is KGHSH and CDR2 is LQKENI. In nucleotides, the CDR3 is TGTGCCAGCCGCCTTGGAGGCAATCAGCCCCAGCATTTT. It specifies CASRLGGNQPQHF.

The rearrangement uses TRBV2 and TRBJ1-2; the match to TRBD1 covers 9 bases. This CDR3 contains 13 residues. The germline V gene encodes CDR1 SNHLY and CDR2 FYNNEI. J was trimmed by 8 bases and V by 6 bases; bases with no gene match: 7. CDR3 loop: CASRIQGAEGYTF. The CDR3 DNA reads TGTGCCAGCAGGATACAGGGGGCGGAGGGCTACACCTTC.

The J gene is TRBJ1-6, the V gene TRBV12-5; 7 bases line up with TRBD1. The CDR3 length is 16 residues. V trimming: 0 bases; J trimming: 6 bases; junction bases outside the gene matches: 5. From germline, CDR1 is LGHNT and CDR2 FRNRAP. CDR3 coding DNA: TGTGCTAGTGGTTTGGTACAGGGGATGGGTAATTCACCCCTCCACTTT. It encodes CASGLVQGMGNSPLHF.

V and J are TRBV7-9 and TRBJ1-1; no clear D gene. Trimming removed 5 bases at V and 2 bases at J, with 15 bases between. The CDR3 sequence is 15 residues long. Germline assignment: CDR1 SEHNR and CDR2 FQNEAQ (reference sequence). The chain's CDR3 is CASSPLLGRNTEAFF. The CDR3 nucleotides are TGTGCCAGCAGCCCTCTTTTGGGGAGAAACACTGAAGCTTTCTTT.

The chain couples TRBV11-3 to TRBJ2-5; 11 bases are shared with TRBD2. The CDR3 consists of 14 residues. The J segment lost 5 bases and the V segment lost 4 bases, leaving 3 bases of the junction unmatched. Germline lookup yields CDR1 SGHNT and CDR2 YENEEA. Written as DNA, the CDR3 is TGTGCCAGCAGCTCGGGACTAGCGGACGAGACCCAGTACTTC. Amino acid sequence: CASSSGLADETQYF.

V gene TRBV7-3 combines with J gene TRBJ2-5, with TRBD2 matching over 8 bases. This CDR3 region has 13 residues. In germline, CDR1 is SGHTA, CDR2 FQGTGA. V lost 5 bases and J lost 5; bases outside the gene matches: 4. CDR3 region: CASSRTGGETQYF. As DNA, the CDR3 is TGTGCCAGCAGCCGGACGGGAGGGGAGACCCAGTACTTC.

Only one count was recorded for this clone. The chain recombines TRBV14 with TRBJ2-3; 7 bases are a match to TRBD1. The CDR3 has 16 amino acids. Per the germline V gene, CDR1 is SGHDN and CDR2 is FVKESK. The junction had 10 bases not matched to a gene; V was cut back by 5 bases and J by 2 bases. In nucleotides, the CDR3 is TGTGCCAGCAGCTCAAACCGGGACAGAACCACAGATACGCAGTATTTT. Protein product: CASSSNRDRTTDTQYF.

The V and J genes are TRBV6-5 and TRBJ1-3; D unresolved. This CDR3 has 11 amino acids. CDR1 MNHEY and CDR2 SVGAGI come from the germline V gene. Between the trimmed V and J ends, which lost 5 bases and 9 bases, there was a span of 8 bases. CDR3 sequence reads: CASSPTSTIYF. In DNA, the CDR3 is TGTGCCAGCAGTCCCACCAGCACCATATATTTT.

The chain recombines TRBV19 with TRBJ2-1, with a tentative D call TRBD1 (6 bases). The V end lost 2 bases, the J end lost 9 bases, and 17 bases lay between the germline ends. Germline CDR1 is LNHDA and CDR2 is SQIVND (reference sequence). The CDR3 totals 15 residues. CDR3 DNA sequence: TGTGCCAGTAGTATATTTCGTCAGGGGATCAGTGAGCAGTTCTTC. This encodes CASSIFRQGISEQFF. The full variable domain, its missing parts supplied by reference TRBV19 and TRBJ2-1, is DGGITQSPKYLFRKEGQNVTLSCEQNLNHDAMYWYRQDPGQGLRLIYYSQIVNDFQKGDIAEGYSVSREKKESFPLTVTSAQKNPTAFYLCASSIFRQGISEQFFGPGTRLTVL.

The chain couples TRBV5-4 to TRBJ1-1; tentatively, D is TRBD1 (6 bases). Trimming removed 1 base at V and 7 bases at J, with 14 bases between. CDR1 SGHNT and CDR2 YYREEE come from the germline V gene (reference sequence). This CDR3 spans 14 amino acids. The CDR3 loop is CASSLSQGGGEAFF. In nucleotides, the CDR3 is TGTGCCAGCAGCTTGTCCCAGGGAGGGGGTGAAGCTTTCTTT.

V usage is TRBV29-1 and J usage is TRBJ1-1; 7 nucleotides agree with TRBD1. J was trimmed by 0 bases and V by 0 bases; bases with no gene match: 16. Germline assignment: CDR1 SQVTM and CDR2 ANQGSEA. CDR3 length: 19 amino acids. The CDR3 loop is CSVEELEMRARGMNTEAFF. The DNA of the CDR3 is TGCAGCGTTGAAGAATTGGAGATGCGAGCCAGGGGGATGAACACTGAAGCTTTCTTT.

V and J are TRBV7-2 and TRBJ1-3; D is possibly TRBD1 (5 bases). Germline CDR1 is SGHTA and CDR2 is FQGNSA. The CDR3 runs 15 residues. V shed 2 bases and J shed 1 base, with 9 bases lying between them. In DNA, the CDR3 is TGTGCCAGCAGCTTAAACAGGATTTCTGGAAACACCATATATTTT. Amino acid sequence: CASSLNRISGNTIYF. Full variable domain (rest looked up from reference TRBV7-2 and TRBJ1-3): GAGVSQSPSNKVTEKGKDVELRCDPISGHTALYWYRQSLGQGLEFLIYFQGNSAPDKSGLPSDRFSAERTGGSVSTLTIQRTQQEDSAVYLCASSLNRISGNTIYFGEGSWLTVV.

The CDR3 DNA follows: TGCAGTGCTAGTGGGTCTAGCGGGACATCAGCAGAGCAGTTCTTC. It yields the protein CSASGSSGTSAEQFF. The chain links TRBV20-1 to TRBJ2-1; 9 bases fit TRBD2. Trimming removed 3 bases from V and 10 bases from J; junction bases left unmatched: 13. The germline V gene has CDR1 DFQATT and CDR2 SNEGSKA (reference sequence). The length of the CDR3 is 15 residues.

The chain links TRBV7-9 to TRBJ1-2, with 9 nucleotides matching TRBD1. Per germline, CDR1 SEHNR and CDR2 FQNEAQ (reference sequence). This CDR3 has 14 residues. Losses at the gene ends were 7 bases for V and 7 bases for J; bases not matched to a gene: 10. For the CDR3, the DNA is TGTGCCAGCACCCTAACAGGGGGCATGGGTGGCTACACCTTC. Translating it yields CASTLTGGMGGYTF.

The chain is built from TRBV7-9 and TRBJ2-7, with 8 nucleotides matching TRBD1. This CDR3 is built from 14 residues. The V gene's germline CDR1 is SEHNR and CDR2 FQNEAQ (reference sequence). The trim removed 5 bases at V and 1 base at J, leaving 4 bases unmatched. CDR3 residues: CASSQRTGSYEQYF. CDR3 nucleotide sequence: TGTGCCAGCAGCCAACGGACAGGGTCCTACGAGCAGTACTTC.

The count of this clone is one. V gene TRBV5-1 combines with J gene TRBJ2-2, with 9 bases lining up with TRBD1. CDR3 size: 15 residues. J was trimmed by 3 bases and V by 4 bases; bases with no gene match: 4. The germline V gene has CDR1 SGHRS and CDR2 YFSETQ. The DNA of the CDR3 is TGCGCCAGCAGCACAGGGGGCGCAGACACCGGGGAGCTGTTTTTT. This translates into CASSTGGADTGELFF.

This chain uses TRBV11-3 with TRBJ1-1; D is unresolved. The CDR3 is 12 residues long. Germline CDR1 reads SGHNT; CDR2 reads YENEEA. V dropped 1 base and J dropped 8 bases, with 8 bases sitting between them. CDR3 sequence: CASSLGGWEAFF. The CDR3 bases are TGTGCCAGCAGCTTAGGAGGGTGGGAAGCTTTCTTT.

This chain uses TRBV29-1 with TRBJ1-2, with no clear D. The germline V gene has CDR1 SQVTM and CDR2 ANQGSEA. The CDR3 is 14 residues long. The V and J ends lost 4 bases and 4 bases respectively, with 16 bases between them. CDR3 sequence reads: CSVGTGSGGYGYTF. The DNA of the CDR3 is TGCAGCGTTGGAACGGGGTCGGGTGGCTATGGCTACACCTTC. The full variable domain, completed using reference TRBV29-1 and TRBJ1-2, is SAVISQKPSRDICQRGTSLTIQCQVDSQVTMMFWYRQQPGQSLTLIATANQGSEATYESGFVIDKFPISRPNLTFSTLTVSNMSPEDSSIYLCSVGTGSGGYGYTFGSGTRLTVV.

V is TRBV5-1 and J is TRBJ2-7, with D perhaps TRBD1 (6 bases). Trimming shortened V by 6 bases and J by 0 bases, and 10 bases separated the two germline ends. The germline gives CDR1 SGHRS, CDR2 YFSETQ. This CDR3 has 13 residues. The DNA of the CDR3 is TGCGCCAGCACCACAGGGAGCTCCTACGAGCAGTACTTC. This sequence encodes CASTTGSSYEQYF.

The chain recombines TRBV6-5 with TRBJ2-7; weak D call: TRBD1 (6 bases). With 7 bases removed from V and 3 bases from J, the gap between germline ends came to 16 bases. The CDR3 has 14 residues. The germline CDR1 and CDR2 sequences are MNHEY and SVGAGI. The CDR3 here is CASKPTGSVYEQYF. DNA of the CDR3: TGTGCCAGCAAGCCGACAGGTTCGGTCTACGAGCAGTACTTC.

By sample fraction, this clone is large. The gene calls are TRBV25-1 and TRBJ1-4; 12 bases match TRBD1. Germline lookup yields CDR1 MGHDK and CDR2 SYGVNS. With 4 bases clipped from V and 17 bases from J, the junction kept 11 bases outside the gene matches. The CDR3 totals 14 residues. CDR3 nucleotide sequence: TGTGCCAGCAGTGCGGGACAGGGGGCGGTATGGCTTTTTTTT. It encodes CASSAGQGAVWLFF.

This rearrangement joins TRBV5-1 to TRBJ1-2; the D gene is possibly TRBD1 (5 bases). Germline V gene lookup returns CDR1 SGHRS and CDR2 YFSETQ. The V gene lost 4 bases and the J gene lost 4 bases, with 23 bases spanning the gap. The CDR3 runs to 17 residues. The CDR3 region has the DNA TGCGCCAGCAGCAGACCCCCTACCGGGATGGGGGGCTATGGCTACACCTTC. Amino acids: CASSRPPTGMGGYGYTF. The entire variable domain, with the rest obtained from reference TRBV5-1 and TRBJ1-2, is as follows: KAGVTQTPRYLIKTRGQQVTLSCSPISGHRSVSWYQQTPGQGLQFLFEYFSETQRNKGNFPGRFSGRQFSNSRSEMNVSTLELGDSALYLCASSRPPTGMGGYGYTFGSGTRLTVV.

This clone turned up a few times. This sequence joins TRBV5-1 and TRBJ1-1; no clear D gene. Germline V gives CDR1 SGHRS, CDR2 YFSETQ. The V and J ends lost 4 bases and 1 base respectively, with 17 bases between them. The length of the CDR3 is 16 residues. This chain's CDR3 is CASSPRGGRTNTEAFF. The CDR3 DNA is TGCGCCAGCAGCCCCCGAGGAGGCAGGACGAACACTGAAGCTTTCTTT.

This chain uses TRBV6-1 with TRBJ1-1; 7 positions match TRBD1. Germline V gene lookup returns CDR1 MNHNS and CDR2 SASEGT. J lost 4 bases, V lost 3 bases, and 8 bases had no gene match. The CDR3 is 15 residues long. This CDR3 is CASSDTGTDLTEAFF. The CDR3 DNA reads TGTGCCAGCAGTGACACCGGGACAGACCTCACTGAAGCTTTCTTT.

This chain connects TRBV6-5 to TRBJ1-6; a weak D match, TRBD1 (6 bases). This CDR3 contains 15 residues. The germline V and J ends were trimmed by 4 bases and 9 bases, with 16 bases remaining between them. Germline lookup yields CDR1 MNHEY and CDR2 SVGAGI. CDR3 sequence reads: CASSSPGQGGSPLHF. CDR3 DNA sequence: TGTGCCAGCAGTTCCCCGGGACAAGGGGGTTCACCCCTCCACTTT.